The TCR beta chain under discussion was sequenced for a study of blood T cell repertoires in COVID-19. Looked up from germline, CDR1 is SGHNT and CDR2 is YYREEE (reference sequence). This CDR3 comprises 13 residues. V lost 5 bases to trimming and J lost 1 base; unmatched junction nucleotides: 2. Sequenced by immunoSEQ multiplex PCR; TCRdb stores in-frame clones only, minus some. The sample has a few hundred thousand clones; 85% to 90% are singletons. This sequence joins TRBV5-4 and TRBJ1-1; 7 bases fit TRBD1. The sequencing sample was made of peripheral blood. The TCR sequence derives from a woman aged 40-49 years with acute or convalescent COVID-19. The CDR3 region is CASRGTANTEAFF. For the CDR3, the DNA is TGTGCCAGCAGGGGGACAGCGAACACTGAAGCTTTCTTT.